Listed below are T cell receptor beta chains from one sample, sequenced in a study of Graves' ophthalmopathy and Graves' hyperthyroidism. TCRdb used MiXCR to reprocess the multiplex PCR reads, holding one entry per CDR3 protein. The sample has over a million distinct CDR3 sequences, about two fifths seen once; the top ten hold around 10%. The sequenced sample was peripheral blood or thyroid tissue (not recorded which). The receptors stem from an adult man with Graves' hyperthyroidism. Both conserved end residues are part of each CDR3. Each record gives: CDR3 length, J gene, D gene, V gene, clone size, CDR3 DNA, CDR3 protein. A D gene is named only where the DNA matches it firmly. The size field is filled for only some rows; it gives once, few, many or a size class.

>16|TRBJ1-2|-|TRBV12-3/TRBV12-4|few
TGTGCCAGCAGTTACTCGAAAGGGGGACTCTTTGGCGGCTACACCTTC
CASSYSKGGLFGGYTF
>16|TRBJ2-5|-|TRBV10-3|many
TGTGCCATCAGTGACCCGGACAGACAAGCCCAAGAGACCCAGTACTTC
CAISDPDRQAQETQYF
>17|TRBJ2-3|TRBD2|TRBV25-1|few
TGTGCCAGCAGTGAACTCCAGAGCGGGACTAGCACAGATACGCAGTATTTT
CASSELQSGTSTDTQYF
>15|TRBJ1-5|-|TRBV18|many
TGTGCCAGCTCATCAACAGGTGTGGGAGGTCAGCCCCAGCATTTT
CASSSTGVGGQPQHF
>12|TRBJ1-2|TRBD1|TRBV29-1|many
TGCAGCGTTTGGACAGGGAGCAATGGCTACACCTTC
CSVWTGSNGYTF
>20|TRBJ1-1|TRBD1|TRBV7-7|few
TGTGCCAGCAGTTACGCCCCGGGTCAACCGACAGGGGCGCGGAACACTGAAGCTTTCTTT
CASSYAPGQPTGARNTEAFF
>13|TRBJ2-7|-|TRBV19|many
TGTGCCAGTAGCGGACAGACCTACTACGAGCAGTACTTC
CASSGQTYYEQYF
>12|TRBJ2-7|TRBD1|TRBV2|few
TGTGCCAGCAGTGAAGGAGGCGGACAGGGGTACTTC
CASSEGGGQGYF
>11|TRBJ2-1|-|TRBV9|few
TGTGCCAGCAGCGTGGAAGGTGAGCAGTTCTTC
CASSVEGEQFF
>16|TRBJ2-5|TRBD1|TRBV5-1|once
TGCGCCAGCAGCCTACCGACTTCAGGGACAGGAGAGACCCAGTACTTC
CASSLPTSGTGETQYF
>14|TRBJ2-5|-|TRBV14|few
TGTGCCAGCTCAACGCCTAACCGGCAAGAGACCCAGTACTTC
CASSTPNRQETQYF
>19|TRBJ2-6|-|TRBV20-1|-
TGCAGTGCTAGAGGCCTACGGGCGGGGGCCTTTTCTGGGGCCAACGTCCTGACTTTC
CSARGLRAGAFSGANVLTF
>19|TRBJ2-6|TRBD2|TRBV4-3|-
TGCGCCAGCAGCCAAGGGTCACTAGCGGAAAACTCTGGGGCCAACGTCCTGACTTTC
CASSQGSLAENSGANVLTF
>13|TRBJ2-7|TRBD2|TRBV12-3/TRBV12-4|few
TGTGCCAGCAGTTTTCTAGCGGGGGACGAGCAGTACTTC
CASSFLAGDEQYF
>15|TRBJ2-7|TRBD1|TRBV25-1|-
TGTGCCAGCAGTGCTAGTCCGGGACAGGGAAACGAGCAGTACTTC
CASSASPGQGNEQYF
>12|TRBJ1-2|-|TRBV20-1|many
TGCAGTGCTAGAGCCGGGGGCTATGGCTACACCTTC
CSARAGGYGYTF
>15|TRBJ1-5|-|TRBV5-6|few
TGTGCCAGCAGCTTGTTGGGACACTCCAATCAGCCCCAGCATTTT
CASSLLGHSNQPQHF
>14|TRBJ2-7|-|TRBV9|many
TGTGCCAGCAGCGTACAGGACAGTGACTACGAGCAGTACTTC
CASSVQDSDYEQYF
>16|TRBJ2-7|TRBD2|TRBV10-1|few
TGCGCCAGCAGTGTTCAGACAAGCGGGGGGGCCCCCGAGCAGTACTTC
CASSVQTSGGAPEQYF
>15|TRBJ2-5|-|TRBV19|many
TGTGCCAGTAGTATGGGGGCCCAGATCGGAGAGACCCAGTACTTC
CASSMGAQIGETQYF
>14|TRBJ2-7|-|TRBV11-2|few
TGTGCCAGCAGCTTGCCAGGATGGACCTACGAGCAGTACTTC
CASSLPGWTYEQYF
>15|TRBJ2-7|TRBD2|TRBV7-2|-
TGCGCCAGCAGCCAAGGTAGTACTAGCGGACCTGAGCAGTACTTC
CASSQGSTSGPEQYF
>12|TRBJ2-2|-|TRBV29-1|-
TGCAGCGTCCCGGGGGCGCGTGGCGAGCTGTTTTTT
CSVPGARGELFF
>15|TRBJ2-5|TRBD2|TRBV7-7|few
TGTGCTAGCAGCTGGAGCGGGAGGGCCGGTGAGACCCAGTACTTC
CASSWSGRAGETQYF
>16|TRBJ1-1|-|TRBV29-1|once
TGCAGCGTTCGGCCCTCCGGTTCGAACATGAACACTGAAGCTTTCTTT
CSVRPSGSNMNTEAFF
>14|TRBJ1-2|-|TRBV5-6|many
TGTGCCAGCAGCCGTCCGGGGCAGACCTATGGCTACACCTTC
CASSRPGQTYGYTF
>15|TRBJ1-5|-|TRBV12-3/TRBV12-4|-
-
CASSFGPGINQPQHF
>16|TRBJ2-5|-|TRBV7-2|-
TGTGCCAGCAGCTTAGTACGGGGGGGGACAGGAGAGACCCAGTACTTC
CASSLVRGGTGETQYF
>14|TRBJ2-5|TRBD1|TRBV5-1|many
TGCGCCAGCAGCTTGACAGGGGCGCGGGAGACCCAGTACTTC
CASSLTGARETQYF
>15|TRBJ1-5|TRBD1|TRBV7-2|many
TGTGCCAGCAGCTCGACAGGGATGGGCAATCAGCCCCAGCATTTT
CASSSTGMGNQPQHF
>15|TRBJ2-7|-|TRBV7-3|few
TGCGCCAGCAGCCAACACCCCGGGGGTTCCTACGAGCAGTACTTC
CASSQHPGGSYEQYF
>13|TRBJ1-2|-|TRBV29-1|many
TGCAGCGTTGAGATGGCTTTAAACTATGGCTACACCTTC
CSVEMALNYGYTF